The present TCR beta chain was sequenced within a study of technical replicates of blood from a handful of donors. The method was immunoSEQ multiplex PCR; TCRdb's version includes in-frame clones alone and lacks a portion of them. The table lists tens of thousands of clones, approximately 90% of them singletons. Sequencing was carried out using PBMCs. The sequence was obtained from a human donor in good health. Some clones in this sample may be carry-over from other donors' samples.

DNA for the CDR3: TGTGCCAGCAGCCCCCGGGCGGGACAGGGTAGGGATACGCAGTATTTT. Translating gives CASSPRAGQGRDTQYF. The gene calls are TRBV5-4 and TRBJ2-3; 9 nucleotides line up with TRBD1. Germline CDR1 is SGHNT and CDR2 is YYREEE (reference sequence). This CDR3 comprises 16 residues. J gave up 6 bases and V 4 bases, and 12 bases lay outside the gene matches.